These 29 T cell receptor beta chains share one sample of origin, sequenced in a study of blood T cell repertoires in COVID-19. TCRdb's table, derived via immunoSEQ multiplex PCR, lists solely in-frame clones and lacks some. The sample holds around 140,000 clones, 80% seen once. Specimen: peripheral blood. The receptor source for this set is a man in his 70s who had recovered from COVID-19.

The chain has TRBV21-1 and TRBJ2-4; TRBD1 is the table's D call and was not checked against the DNA. TRBV21-1 is listed as a pseudogene. There are 16 residues in the CDR3. CDR3 in amino acids: CASSTHRVLAKNIQYF. The DNA for the CDR3 is TGTGCCAGCAGCACGCACAGAGTTCTAGCCAAAAACATTCAGTACTTC.

V is TRBV15 and J is TRBJ2-7; TRBD1 aligns across 7 bases. J gave up 2 bases and V 5 bases, and 6 bases lay outside the gene matches. This CDR3 spans 14 amino acids. CDR1 LNHNV and CDR2 YYDKDF come from the germline V gene (reference sequence). The CDR3 DNA sequence: TGTGCCACCAGCGACAGGGTCCCCACCTACGAGCAGTACTTC. Amino acids: CATSDRVPTYEQYF.

This chain connects TRBV27 to TRBJ2-7, with 8 bases matching TRBD1. The J segment lost 3 bases and the V segment lost 6 bases, leaving 4 bases of the junction unmatched. CDR1 is MNHEY, CDR2 SMNVEV, per germline (reference sequence). This CDR3 comprises 13 residues. The CDR3 bases are TGTGCCAGCAGCGGACAGGGAGGCTACGAGCAGTACTTC. It codes for CASSGQGGYEQYF.

J is TRBJ2-7 and V is TRBV6-5, with D perhaps TRBD1 (7 bases). The ends were cut back, 6 bases at V and 3 bases at J, with 18 bases in the middle. The CDR3 length is 15 residues. From germline, CDR1 is MNHEY and CDR2 SVGAGI. CDR3 sequence reads: CASSYLAGTVYEQYF. As DNA, the CDR3 is TGTGCCAGCAGCTACCTGGCGGGGACAGTCTACGAGCAGTACTTC.

For the CDR3, the DNA is TGCGCCAGCAGCCACGGGACTAGCGGGAGGGTCTTCGGGAACTACGAGCAGTACTTC. It codes for CASSHGTSGRVFGNYEQYF. The genes are TRBV4-1 and TRBJ2-7, with 16 bases matching TRBD2. Germline V gene sequence: CDR1 MGHRA, CDR2 YSYEKL. The CDR3 contains 19 residues. V lost 3 bases, J lost 3 bases, and 11 bases stayed unmatched.

The rearrangement uses TRBV5-4 and TRBJ2-5; the D gene is possibly TRBD1 (6 bases). The CDR3 is made up of 14 amino acids. CDR1 is SGHNT, CDR2 YYREEE, per germline (reference sequence). The germline V and J ends were trimmed by 4 bases and 5 bases, with 15 bases remaining between them. CDR3 amino acids: CASSPGTGWETQYF. CDR3 DNA: TGTGCCAGCAGCCCGGGTACAGGGTGGGAGACCCAGTACTTC. The full variable domain, rest sourced from reference TRBV5-4 and TRBJ2-5, is ETGVTQSPTHLIKTRGQQVTLRCSSQSGHNTVSWYQQALGQGPQFIFQYYREEENGRGNFPPRFSGLQFPNYSSELNVNALELDDSALYLCASSPGTGWETQYFGPGTRLLVL.

The chain joins TRBV10-1 to TRBJ2-1, with 9 nucleotides matching TRBD2. The germline V gene encodes CDR1 WNHNN and CDR2 SYGVQD (reference sequence). The CDR3 totals 15 residues. The J segment lost 8 bases and the V segment lost 4 bases, leaving 9 bases of the junction unmatched. CDR3 sequence reads: CASSAHGREGDEQFF. The CDR3 DNA sequence: TGCGCCAGCAGTGCCCATGGGCGGGAGGGCGATGAGCAGTTCTTC.

The chain joins TRBV5-1 to TRBJ2-2, with 10 bases matching TRBD1. The V gene's germline CDR1 is SGHRS and CDR2 YFSETQ. This CDR3 has 15 amino acids. V trimming: 1 base; J trimming: 6 bases; junction bases outside the gene matches: 3. The CDR3 loop is CASSLLGTGAGELFF. The CDR3 DNA is TGCGCCAGCAGCTTGCTCGGGACAGGGGCCGGGGAGCTGTTTTTT. The full variable domain, rest sourced from reference TRBV5-1 and TRBJ2-2, is KAGVTQTPRYLIKTRGQQVTLSCSPISGHRSVSWYQQTPGQGLQFLFEYFSETQRNKGNFPGRFSGRQFSNSRSEMNVSTLELGDSALYLCASSLLGTGAGELFFGEGSRLTVL.

V gene TRBV12-3 or TRBV12-4 combines with J gene TRBJ2-7; tentatively, D is TRBD1 (5 bases). The CDR3 runs to 11 residues. Trimming shortened V by 10 bases and J by 4 bases, and 11 bases separated the two germline ends. The CDR3 spells CATRQKYEQYF. CDR3 DNA: TGTGCCACCCGACAGAAATACGAGCAGTACTTC.

This clone turned up a few times. J is TRBJ1-5 and V is TRBV7-9, with a tentative D call TRBD1 (6 bases). The CDR3 is 15 amino acids. Germline-derived CDR1 and CDR2 are SEHNR and FQNEAQ (reference sequence). Trimming removed 5 bases from V and 4 bases from J, with 15 bases in between. The CDR3 region has the DNA TGTGCCAGCAGCAAACAGGGTAGGGATAATCAGCCCCAGCATTTT. It codes for CASSKQGRDNQPQHF.

This clone showed up just a few times. The CDR3 coding sequence is TGTGCCAGCAGTTTCACGTCCCGGGAGTCCCAGTACTTC. It codes for CASSFTSRESQYF. This chain joins TRBV12-3 or TRBV12-4 and TRBJ2-5; D may be TRBD2 (6 bases). This CDR3 spans 13 amino acids. With 3 bases removed from V and 9 bases from J, the gap between germline ends came to 14 bases.

The rearrangement links TRBV6-5 to TRBJ2-7; 10 bases are shared with TRBD1. The CDR3 loop spans 14 amino acids. V dropped 2 bases and J dropped 6; count of bases not matched to a gene: 4. Germline CDR1 is MNHEY and CDR2 is SVGAGI. CDR3 amino acids: CASSYGRDRGEQYF. DNA for the CDR3: TGTGCCAGCAGTTACGGGCGGGACAGGGGCGAGCAGTACTTC.

V usage is TRBV29-1 and J usage is TRBJ2-5; 8 bases fit TRBD1. Germline trimming cut 6 bases from V and 3 bases from J; bases unmatched to any gene: 12. This CDR3 has 15 amino acids. Germline CDR1 is SQVTM and CDR2 is ANQGSEA. The CDR3 region has the DNA TGCAGCGTGACAGCACCGGGACAGGCTGAAGAGACCCAGTACTTC. This codes for CSVTAPGQAEETQYF.

The chain has TRBV15 and TRBJ2-7, with 9 bases lining up with TRBD1. Germline lookup yields CDR1 LNHNV and CDR2 YYDKDF (reference sequence). The trim removed 0 bases at V and 10 bases at J, leaving 4 bases unmatched. This CDR3 comprises 13 residues. CDR3 residues: CATSRDRTGVQYF. CDR3 DNA sequence: TGTGCCACCAGCAGAGATCGGACAGGGGTCCAGTACTTC.

J is TRBJ2-7 and V is TRBV6-1; 7 bases match TRBD1. Germline V gives CDR1 MNHNS, CDR2 SASEGT. The CDR3 is made up of 15 amino acids. V shed 2 bases and J 4 bases; nucleotides not matched to a gene: 8. For the CDR3, the DNA is TGTGCCAGCAGTGAATACGGGACAGTGGGGTACGAGCAGTACTTC. Residues: CASSEYGTVGYEQYF.

CDR3: CASSVDRTSNEKLFF. The CDR3 coding sequence is TGTGCCAGCAGCGTAGACCGGACATCCAATGAAAAACTGTTTTTT. The rearrangement uses TRBV9 and TRBJ1-4; tentative D call: TRBD1 (5 bases). This CDR3 region has 15 residues. Germline values: CDR1 SGDLS, CDR2 YYNGEE. Trimming removed 0 bases at V and 5 bases at J, with 11 bases between.

V and J are TRBV4-3 and TRBJ2-7; 10 bases agree with TRBD2. The CDR3 spans 16 residues. V trimming: 0 bases; J trimming: 4 bases; junction bases outside the gene matches: 6. CDR1 and CDR2 from the germline V gene are LGHNA and YSLEER. This chain's CDR3 is CASSQETAGGPYEQYF. The CDR3 DNA reads as TGCGCCAGCAGCCAAGAAACAGCGGGAGGGCCGTACGAGCAGTACTTC.

J is TRBJ2-5 and V is TRBV30; 8 bases agree with TRBD2. Germline trimming cut 4 bases from V and 5 bases from J; bases unmatched to any gene: 9. This CDR3 is built from 14 residues. Germline V gene data show CDR1 as GTSNPN and CDR2 as SVGIG (reference sequence). CDR3 sequence reads: CAWIPWTSTETQYF. CDR3 DNA: TGTGCCTGGATCCCCTGGACTAGCACGGAGACCCAGTACTTC.

The rearrangement uses TRBV11-2 and TRBJ2-7; TRBD1 matches 9 bases. This CDR3 is built from 17 residues. J was trimmed by 2 bases and V by 5 bases; bases with no gene match: 13. In germline, CDR1 is SGHAT, CDR2 FQNNGV. The CDR3 loop is CASSTEGGGQGTYEQYF. Here the CDR3 DNA reads TGTGCCAGCAGCACCGAGGGGGGGGGACAGGGAACCTACGAGCAGTACTTC.

This clone was recorded only once. V is TRBV4-3 and J is TRBJ2-7; maybe TRBD1 (5 bases). The CDR3 spans 15 residues. Per the germline V gene, CDR1 is LGHNA and CDR2 is YSLEER. V dropped 1 base and J dropped 5 bases, with 15 bases sitting between them. The CDR3 here is CASSQGRQYWDEQYF. The CDR3 DNA reads as TGCGCCAGCAGCCAAGGGCGACAGTATTGGGACGAGCAGTACTTC.

The rearrangement uses TRBV29-1 and TRBJ1-4, with D maybe TRBD1 (6 bases). The V gene's germline CDR1 is SQVTM and CDR2 ANQGSEA. This CDR3 comprises 14 residues. V was trimmed by 7 bases and J by 3 bases, leaving 15 bases between them. The CDR3 DNA is TGCAGCGCCCAGAGGGGGGGGGCTAATGAAAAACTGTTTTTT. It encodes CSAQRGGANEKLFF. The whole variable domain, filled in from reference TRBV29-1 and TRBJ1-4, reads SAVISQKPSRDICQRGTSLTIQCQVDSQVTMMFWYRQQPGQSLTLIATANQGSEATYESGFVIDKFPISRPNLTFSTLTVSNMSPEDSSIYLCSAQRGGANEKLFFGSGTQLSVL.

This clone was counted only a few times. This chain uses TRBV27 with TRBJ1-6; 8 bases match TRBD1. The CDR3 is made up of 14 amino acids. Per the germline V gene, CDR1 is MNHEY and CDR2 is SMNVEV (reference sequence). J lost 8 bases, V lost 6 bases, and 6 bases had no gene match. CDR3 nucleotides: TGTGCCAGCAGGCAGGGGGCAACGTATTCACCCCTCCACTTT. This encodes CASRQGATYSPLHF.

The chain carries TRBV5-4 and TRBJ2-7, with 7 positions matching TRBD2. This CDR3 is 15 amino acids long. J was trimmed by 4 bases and V by 4 bases; bases with no gene match: 11. Germline CDR1 is SGHNT and CDR2 is YYREEE (reference sequence). Here the CDR3 reads CASSPERGRLYEQYF. For the CDR3, the DNA is TGTGCCAGCAGCCCGGAGCGGGGTAGATTGTACGAGCAGTACTTC.

This rearrangement joins TRBV7-2 to TRBJ2-3; D is perhaps TRBD2 (6 bases). Germline CDR1 and CDR2: SGHTA and FQGNSA. V dropped 4 bases and J dropped 0 bases, with 8 bases sitting between them. CDR3 length: 14 amino acids. The chain's CDR3 is CASSSGTSTDTQYF. The CDR3 DNA reads as TGTGCCAGCAGCTCGGGGACTAGCACAGATACGCAGTATTTT. The full variable domain, completed using reference TRBV7-2 and TRBJ2-3, is GAGVSQSPSNKVTEKGKDVELRCDPISGHTALYWYRQSLGQGLEFLIYFQGNSAPDKSGLPSDRFSAERTGGSVSTLTIQRTQQEDSAVYLCASSSGTSTDTQYFGPGTRLTVL.

The chain carries TRBV19 and TRBJ1-1; D remains ambiguous. The V gene lost 0 bases and the J gene lost 3 bases, with 8 bases spanning the gap. Germline CDR1 and CDR2: LNHDA and SQIVND (reference sequence). The CDR3 spans 14 residues. The CDR3 bases are TGTGCCAGTAGTATAGACGAGAGGGACACTGAAGCTTTCTTT. It specifies CASSIDERDTEAFF.

The V gene is TRBV11-3, the J gene TRBJ2-2; 7 bases map to TRBD1. The CDR3 sequence is 14 residues long. CDR1 is SGHNT and CDR2 is YENEEA in the germline V gene. J was trimmed by 0 bases and V by 6 bases; bases with no gene match: 1. The CDR3 spells CASSGTANTGELFF. In nucleotides, the CDR3 is TGTGCCAGCAGTGGGACAGCGAACACCGGGGAGCTGTTTTTT.

The J gene is TRBJ2-3, the V gene TRBV7-7, with TRBD2 identical over 7 bases. With 1 base clipped from V and 6 bases from J, the junction kept 1 base outside the gene matches. The CDR3 has 13 amino acids. The germline V gene encodes CDR1 SSHAT and CDR2 FNYEAQ (reference sequence). As DNA, the CDR3 is TGTGCCAGCAGCTTAGACGGGGGGGATACGCAGTATTTT. This encodes CASSLDGGDTQYF.

The chain is built from TRBV7-9 and TRBJ2-2, with TRBD2 as a possible D gene (5 bases). Deletions cut 0 bases from V and 5 bases from J, with 10 bases between. CDR3 length: 15 amino acids. Germline assignment: CDR1 SEHNR and CDR2 FQNEAQ (reference sequence). Written as DNA, the CDR3 is TGTGCCAGCAGCTTAGCGGGAGACGGGACCGGGGAGCTGTTTTTT. Amino acid sequence: CASSLAGDGTGELFF.

The chain carries TRBV2 and TRBJ1-2, with TRBD1 as a possible D gene (6 bases). In germline, CDR1 is SNHLY, CDR2 FYNNEI. The CDR3 is 13 amino acids. Trimming stripped 3 bases from V and 8 bases from J, with 13 bases between. CDR3 sequence (DNA): TGTGCCAGCAGTGATGAGGGGGTGGGCGGCTACACCTTC. The encoded protein is CASSDEGVGGYTF.